This TCR beta chain was recovered during a study of T cells after yellow fever vaccination. Study summary: Fractions low in cell number were prepared with SMART-Seq v4 Ultra Low Input.

Production of TCR cDNA was by 5'RACE template switching, which also added a universal primer site and UMIs. TCRdb analysed the 5' RACE reads with MiXCR anew, one entry per CDR3 protein. The data contain more than 350,000 distinct CDR3 sequences, under 14% of them singletons. Trimming removed 1 base from V and 6 bases from J, with 9 bases in between. CDR1 is SEHNR and CDR2 is FQNEAQ in the germline V gene (reference sequence). This CDR3 has 13 residues. Overall study findings and caveats: Overlap between CD4 and CD8 compartments was detected for a small share of clonotypes. Subsequent booster samples again held most clones from primary vaccination (roughly 96% CD4, about 90% CD8).

This clonotype was counted many times. Its matching antigen is unknown. This clonotype originated in a man aged 18 to 30 who received the YFV17D yellow fever vaccine. The specimen was PBMCs, collected on the day of the first yellow fever vaccination. This chain links TRBV7-9 with TRBJ1-1; D ambiguous. CDR3 coding DNA: TGTGCCAGCAGCTTAGATGGAGGTGCTGAAGCTTTCTTT. Translated, it gives CASSLDGGAEAFF.